The 13 T cell receptor beta chains below come from one sample, sequenced in a study of monozygotic twins with inflammatory bowel disease. Reanalyzing the 5' RACE reads, TCRdb keeps one entry per CDR3 protein, without DNA. This sample's clone table lists approximately 300,000 distinct CDR3 sequences. The sequenced material came from blood. These receptors were collected from a human donor with ulcerative colitis or Crohn's disease, or a healthy co-twin of an affected twin (not recorded which).

This rearrangement joins TRBV10-2 to TRBJ2-5; TCRdb's D gene call, TRBD1, goes unchecked for lack of DNA. Germline V gives CDR1 WSHSY, CDR2 SAAADI. The CDR3 sequence is 15 residues long. CDR3 protein: CASSGGDRLQETQYF.

The chain links TRBV5-4 to TRBJ2-3; TCRdb calls TRBD2, which cannot be checked without DNA. This CDR3 comprises 15 residues. In germline, CDR1 is SGHNT, CDR2 YYREEE (reference sequence). The CDR3 reads CASSSGRGRTDTQYF.

CDR3 residues: CASSRYGSGRAYEQYF. The gene calls are TRBV5-6 and TRBJ2-7; TCRdb's D call of TRBD2 is untestable without DNA. In germline, CDR1 is SGHDT, CDR2 YYEEEE. CDR3 length equals 16 residues.

This chain connects TRBV5-1 to TRBJ1-4; TCRdb selects TRBD1, and the lack of DNA leaves this call unchecked. The CDR3 length is 16 residues. CDR1 and CDR2 from the germline V gene are SGHRS and YFSETQ. The CDR3 loop is CASSLSTGRRNEKLFF. Looking up the rest from reference TRBV5-1 and TRBJ1-4 gives the full variable domain: KAGVTQTPRYLIKTRGQQVTLSCSPISGHRSVSWYQQTPGQGLQFLFEYFSETQRNKGNFPGRFSGRQFSNSRSEMNVSTLELGDSALYLCASSLSTGRRNEKLFFGSGTQLSVL.

The chain employs TRBV6-2 or TRBV6-3 and TRBJ2-3. CDR3 length: 12 amino acids. The germline gives CDR1 MNHEY, CDR2 SVGEGT. The CDR3: CASKISTDTQYF.

CDR3 protein: CASSQGFYEQYF. The gene calls are TRBV11-2 and TRBJ2-7. Germline V CDR1 and CDR2: SGHAT, FQNNGV. The CDR3 is 12 amino acids. Supplemented by reference TRBV11-2 and TRBJ2-7, the full variable domain reads EAGVAQSPRYKIIEKRQSVAFWCNPISGHATLYWYQQILGQGPKLLIQFQNNGVVDDSQLPKDRFSAERLKGVDSTLKIQPAKLEDSAVYLCASSQGFYEQYFGPGTRLTVT.

V usage is TRBV6-1 and J usage is TRBJ2-7. CDR3 size: 14 residues. The V gene's germline CDR1 is MNHNS and CDR2 SASEGT. The CDR3 loop reads CASSEARPTYEQYF.

The J gene is TRBJ2-5, the V gene TRBV18; TCRdb picks TRBD1, but there is no DNA to check that call. CDR3 length equals 15 residues. Germline values: CDR1 KGHSH, CDR2 LQKENI. The CDR3 here is CASSPPGQGGKTQYF.

The chain combines TRBV4-2 with TRBJ2-2; the TRBD2 assignment by TCRdb is unverifiable without DNA. The germline V gene encodes CDR1 LGHNA and CDR2 YNFKEQ. CDR3 length: 19 amino acids. The CDR3: CASSQDGGLAGPGTGELFF.

CDR3 in amino acids: CASSLGLSSGRETQYF. The chain joins TRBV5-1 to TRBJ2-5; TCRdb indicates TRBD2, and absent DNA this call remains unverified. Germline values: CDR1 SGHRS, CDR2 YFSETQ. This CDR3 has 16 residues.

This rearrangement joins TRBV11-2 to TRBJ2-4; TCRdb designates TRBD1, a call that cannot be tested without DNA. The V gene's germline CDR1 is SGHAT and CDR2 FQNNGV. The CDR3 contains 16 residues. The CDR3 reads CASSSSSQGAKNIQYF.

J is TRBJ2-7 and V is TRBV3-1; checking the TCRdb D call of TRBD2 is not possible without DNA. The CDR3 is made up of 16 amino acids. Germline lookup yields CDR1 LGHDT and CDR2 YNNKEL (reference sequence). Here the CDR3 reads CASSPAVAGGAYEQYF.

The J gene is TRBJ2-7, the V gene TRBV20-1. The CDR3 extends over 13 amino acids. Germline loops: CDR1 DFQATT, CDR2 SNEGSKA (reference sequence). This CDR3 is CSAQNPIHYEQYF.